These 9 T cell receptor beta chains originate from one sample sequenced in a study of shared T cell receptors in the human thymus. Clones were sequenced by immunoSEQ multiplex PCR, and TCRdb holds only the in-frame ones, with some missing. The sample holds more than 550,000 clones, roughly 85% seen once. The same data also contributed to another study, on human thymus T cells.

Material: thymocytes. Receptor source: a girl under three years old with a congenital heart defect.

Comments on this clone: Other DNA sequences in this specimen translate into the identical CDR3. The chain recombines TRBV6-5 with TRBJ2-7; D is possibly TRBD1 (6 bases). This CDR3 has 14 amino acids. Trimming removed 2 bases from V and 1 base from J, with 9 bases in between. The germline V gene has CDR1 MNHEY and CDR2 SVGAGI. CDR3 residues: CASSYRDTSYEQYF. The CDR3 DNA sequence: TGTGCCAGCAGTTACCGGGACACGTCCTACGAGCAGTACTTC.

The CDR3 sequence: CASSDRDYEQYF. The CDR3 DNA follows: TGTGCCAGTTCGGACAGGGACTACGAGCAGTACTTC. The rearrangement uses TRBV6-5 and TRBJ2-7; TRBD1 matches 8 bases. Losses at the gene ends were 9 bases for V and 3 bases for J; bases not matched to a gene: 4. The CDR3 consists of 12 residues. Germline V gives CDR1 MNHEY, CDR2 SVGAGI.

The chain couples TRBV4-1 to TRBJ1-5, with D perhaps TRBD1 (5 bases). CDR3 length: 16 residues. Trimming cost V 2 bases and J 5 bases, with 16 bases left between them. CDR1 is MGHRA, CDR2 YSYEKL, per germline. CDR3 nucleotide sequence: TGCGCCAGCAGCCAATTTTACAGGCAGACCCATCAGCCCCAGCATTTT. As protein: CASSQFYRQTHQPQHF.

The J gene is TRBJ2-5, the V gene TRBV5-6; TRBD1 is a possible D gene (5 bases). CDR1 and CDR2 (germline): SGHDT, YYEEEE. This CDR3 has 15 residues. The V end was cut by 4 bases, the J end by 4 bases, with 17 bases between. The CDR3 sequence: CASSPDISGSETQYF. CDR3 DNA sequence: TGTGCCAGCAGCCCGGACATAAGTGGTTCAGAGACCCAGTACTTC.

This clone has more than one count but fewer than ten. The rearrangement uses TRBV14 and TRBJ2-6; tentatively, D is TRBD1 (5 bases). This CDR3 is built from 14 residues. Trimming left V 4 bases short and J 3 bases short, with 7 bases between. Germline loops: CDR1 SGHDN, CDR2 FVKESK. The CDR3 nucleotides read TGTGCCAGCAGCCCAGGGTATGGGGCCAACGTCCTGACTTTC. Translated: CASSPGYGANVLTF. The full variable domain, its missing parts supplied by reference TRBV14 and TRBJ2-6, is EAGVTQFPSHSVIEKGQTVTLRCDPISGHDNLYWYRRVMGKEIKFLLHFVKESKQDESGMPNNRFLAERTGGTYSTLKVQPAELEDSGVYFCASSPGYGANVLTFGAGSRLTVL.

The chain employs TRBV30 and TRBJ1-5; weak D call: TRBD1 (6 bases). Trimming took off 3 bases at V and 4 bases at J, with 13 bases between the two ends. Looked up from germline, CDR1 is GTSNPN and CDR2 is SVGIG (reference sequence). The CDR3 loop spans 14 amino acids. CDR3 residues: CAWRPRGGNQPQHF. The CDR3 DNA reads as TGTGCCTGGAGGCCAAGGGGGGGTAATCAGCCCCAGCATTTT.

This clone has only a few counts. This rearrangement joins TRBV2 to TRBJ1-1; D remains ambiguous. V was cut by 4 bases and J by 11 bases, with 14 bases left in between. The germline V gene has CDR1 SNHLY and CDR2 FYNNEI. This CDR3 contains 12 residues. Written as DNA, the CDR3 is TGTGCCAGCAGTGGCAGCAGGTGGTCGGCTTTCTTT. Translating it yields CASSGSRWSAFF.

This rearrangement joins TRBV7-2 to TRBJ1-5; 7 positions agree with TRBD1. The CDR3 is 15 amino acids. The V gene's germline CDR1 is SGHTA and CDR2 FQGNSA. With 4 bases clipped from V and 3 bases from J, the junction kept 6 bases outside the gene matches. CDR3 sequence reads: CASSSSDRDNQPQHF. CDR3 DNA: TGTGCCAGCAGCTCCAGCGACAGGGACAATCAGCCCCAGCATTTT.

J is TRBJ2-2 and V is TRBV2, with TRBD1 as a possible D gene (5 bases). Trimming pared 5 bases from V and 5 bases from J, leaving 9 bases between. CDR1 is SNHLY and CDR2 is FYNNEI in the germline V gene. This CDR3 region has 13 residues. The CDR3 DNA reads as TGTGCCAGCAGTCCGACAGAAACCGGGGAGCTGTTTTTT. Its protein product is CASSPTETGELFF.